The sequence of this TCR beta chain was determined in a study of blood T cell repertoires in COVID-19. This clone was observed a single time. Data came from immunoSEQ multiplex PCR; TCRdb stores just in-frame clones and leaves some out. The profile shows under 250,000 clones, roughly 86% of them singletons. In germline, CDR1 is MNHEY, CDR2 SVGEGT. V dropped 0 bases and J dropped 5; count of bases not matched to a gene: 9. The CDR3 sequence is 16 residues long. The sequence was obtained from a woman aged 55 to 70 with acute or convalescent COVID-19. V gene TRBV6-2 or TRBV6-3 combines with J gene TRBJ2-7, with TRBD2 matching over 8 bases. The sequencing sample was made of peripheral blood. This chain's CDR3 is CASSYSLLAVADEQYF. The CDR3 DNA reads TGTGCCAGCAGTTACTCCCTACTAGCGGTGGCCGACGAGCAGTACTTC.